This record concerns one T cell receptor beta chain sequence. Its antigen is still unknown. The sample is drawn from a study of Tregs in tolerant kidney transplant recipients. Thawed PBMCs were FACS-sorted into unstimulated CD4+CD25+CD127- regulatory T cells, CD4+CD25- non-regulatory cells, CD4 and CD8 cells. The method was immunoSEQ multiplex PCR; TCRdb's version includes in-frame clones alone and lacks a portion of them. The sample consists of just under 65,000 clones, 98% of them appearing once. The CDR3 totals 12 residues. From germline, CDR1 is SQVTM and CDR2 ANQGSEA. The V gene lost 7 bases and the J gene lost 2 bases, with 12 bases spanning the gap. Study outcomes and limitations: For some patients, primers changed over time, blocking nucleotide-level comparison.

Sequencing used Tregs from blood, obtained before the transplant. This receptor was obtained from a human donor who received a combined kidney and bone marrow transplant. V gene TRBV29-1 combines with J gene TRBJ2-7; D may be TRBD1 (6 bases). CDR3 sequence: CSGQTGPYEQYF. CDR3 sequence (DNA): TGCAGCGGGCAGACAGGCCCCTACGAGCAGTACTTC.